This TCR beta chain was sequenced in a study of beta chain features in type 1 diabetes. Study in general: No age, gender or cell yield differences were seen between patients and healthy donors. Overall study findings and caveats: Among all four CD4+ subsets, Type 1 diabetes patients had TCRB CDR3s that were moderately but significantly shorter. The naive, central memory and Treg TCRB repertoires showed an apparent similarity that was greater among patients than among healthy donors.

As to this clone: As yet, its antigen is unknown.

Reverse transcription of all isolated RNA meant that expressed TCRB transcripts were sequenced. Measured with immunoSEQ multiplex PCR; TCRdb has only the in-frame clones, and not every one. The table lists about 150,000 clones, nearly 50% of them singletons. Sequencing used Tregs from blood. This clonotype originated in a young man in good health.

The CDR3 reads CASSQVTGGTEAFF. The CDR3 DNA is TGTGCCAGCAGCCAAGTTACAGGGGGCACTGAAGCTTTCTTT. The V gene is TRBV14, the J gene TRBJ1-1, with 8 bases that match TRBD1. From germline, CDR1 is SGHDN and CDR2 FVKESK. The CDR3 covers 14 residues. The junction had 2 bases not matched to a gene; V was cut back by 1 base and J by 4 bases.